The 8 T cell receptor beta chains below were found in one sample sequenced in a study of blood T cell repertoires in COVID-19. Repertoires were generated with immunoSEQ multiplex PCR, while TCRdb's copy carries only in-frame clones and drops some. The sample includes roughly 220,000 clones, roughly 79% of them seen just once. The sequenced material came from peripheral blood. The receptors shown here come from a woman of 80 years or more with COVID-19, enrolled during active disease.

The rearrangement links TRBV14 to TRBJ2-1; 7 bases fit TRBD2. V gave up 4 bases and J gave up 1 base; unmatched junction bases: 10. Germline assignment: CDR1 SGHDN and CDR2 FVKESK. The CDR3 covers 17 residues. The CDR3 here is CASSPVPLAQSYNEQFF. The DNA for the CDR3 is TGTGCCAGCAGCCCAGTCCCACTAGCGCAATCCTACAATGAGCAGTTCTTC. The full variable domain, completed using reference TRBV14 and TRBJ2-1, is EAGVTQFPSHSVIEKGQTVTLRCDPISGHDNLYWYRRVMGKEIKFLLHFVKESKQDESGMPNNRFLAERTGGTYSTLKVQPAELEDSGVYFCASSPVPLAQSYNEQFFGPGTRLTVL.

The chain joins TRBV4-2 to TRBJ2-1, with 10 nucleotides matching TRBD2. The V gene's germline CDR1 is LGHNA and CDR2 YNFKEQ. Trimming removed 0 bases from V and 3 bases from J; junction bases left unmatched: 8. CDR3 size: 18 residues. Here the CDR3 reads CASSQDLLGLAFYNEQFF. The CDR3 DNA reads TGTGCCAGCAGCCAAGATCTCTTGGGACTAGCGTTCTACAATGAGCAGTTCTTC.

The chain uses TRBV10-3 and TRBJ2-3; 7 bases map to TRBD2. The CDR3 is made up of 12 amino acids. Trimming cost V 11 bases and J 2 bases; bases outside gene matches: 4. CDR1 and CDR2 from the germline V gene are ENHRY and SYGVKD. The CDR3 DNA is TGTGCCGGCCGGGGGGTCACAGATACGCAGTATTTT. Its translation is CAGRGVTDTQYF.

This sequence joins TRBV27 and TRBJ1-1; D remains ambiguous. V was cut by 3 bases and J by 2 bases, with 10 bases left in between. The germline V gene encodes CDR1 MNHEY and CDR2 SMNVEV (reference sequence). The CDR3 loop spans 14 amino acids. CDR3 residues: CASSLVGSNTEAFF. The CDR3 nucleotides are TGTGCCAGCAGTTTGGTGGGGAGTAACACTGAAGCTTTCTTT.

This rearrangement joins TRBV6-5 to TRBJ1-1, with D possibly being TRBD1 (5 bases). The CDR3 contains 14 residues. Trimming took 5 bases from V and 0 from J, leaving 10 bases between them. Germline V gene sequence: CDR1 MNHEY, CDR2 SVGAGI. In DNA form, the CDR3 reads TGTGCCAGCAGTCGTCAGGGTGTGAACACTGAAGCTTTCTTT. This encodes CASSRQGVNTEAFF.

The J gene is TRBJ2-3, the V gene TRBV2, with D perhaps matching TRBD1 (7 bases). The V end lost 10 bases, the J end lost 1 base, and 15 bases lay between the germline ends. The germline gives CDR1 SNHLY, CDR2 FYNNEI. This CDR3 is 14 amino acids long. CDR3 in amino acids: CATTRGEGTDTQYF. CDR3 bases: TGTGCCACCACCAGGGGGGAAGGCACAGATACGCAGTATTTT. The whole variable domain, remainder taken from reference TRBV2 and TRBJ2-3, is EPEVTQTPSHQVTQMGQEVILRCVPISNHLYFYWYRQILGQKVEFLVSFYNNEISEKSEIFDDQFSVERPDGSNFTLKIRSTKLEDSAMYFCATTRGEGTDTQYFGPGTRLTVL.

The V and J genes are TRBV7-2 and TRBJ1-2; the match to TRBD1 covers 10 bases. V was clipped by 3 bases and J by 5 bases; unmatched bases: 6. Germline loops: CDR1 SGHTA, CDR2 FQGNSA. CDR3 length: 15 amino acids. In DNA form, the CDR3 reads TGTGCCAGCAGCTTCCGGGACAGGGGAGGTTATGGCTACACCTTC. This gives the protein CASSFRDRGGYGYTF.

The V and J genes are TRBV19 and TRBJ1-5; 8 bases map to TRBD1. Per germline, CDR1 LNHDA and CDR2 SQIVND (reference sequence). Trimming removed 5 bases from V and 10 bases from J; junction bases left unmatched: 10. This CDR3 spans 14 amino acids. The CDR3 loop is CASSPLAGGTPQHF. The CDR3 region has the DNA TGTGCCAGTAGTCCCTTGGCAGGGGGCACACCCCAGCATTTT.